The rows below give T cell receptor beta chains drawn from one sample of a study of CD4 T cells in lung cancer. The data were produced by immunoSEQ multiplex PCR, yet TCRdb's version contains in-frame clones alone and is incomplete. The table has roughly 9,300 clones, around 69% seen once; the top ten hold approximately 15%. Input material: normal lung tissue taken away from the tumor. These receptors all come from a man aged 60 to 75 with non-small cell lung cancer. The CDR3 runs from the conserved cysteine through the conserved F or W. A D gene is named only where the DNA matches it firmly. A clone size is listed for some rows: how often the clone was seen (once, few, many), or a class if it is expanded.

many,.,TRBJ1-1,TRBV7-3,TGTGCCAGCAGCTTACACGGGGCGGAGGGCACTGAAGCTTTCTTT,CASSLHGAEGTEAFF
.,TRBD2,TRBJ2-1,TRBV19,TGTGCCAGTAGTATGGGAGGGCACTCGCCGTTGTCCTCCTACAATGAGCAGTTCTTC,CASSMGGHSPLSSYNEQFF
.,TRBD1,TRBJ1-5,TRBV9,TGTGCCAGCAGCGTGACAGGGAATAGCAATCAGCCCCAGCATTTT,CASSVTGNSNQPQHF
.,.,TRBJ1-5,TRBV4-1,TGCGCCAGCAGCCACTTACAGGATCAGCCCCAGCATTTT,CASSHLQDQPQHF
.,.,TRBJ2-3,TRBV11-2,TGTGCCAGCAGCCGATCGGGGGGCTACACAGATACGCAGTATTTT,CASSRSGGYTDTQYF
medium-sized,.,TRBJ2-3,TRBV11-2,TGTGCCAGCAGCTTAGGAGGTAGTCAAAGCACAGATACGCAGTATTTT,CASSLGGSQSTDTQYF
.,.,TRBJ2-3,TRBV9,TGTGCCAGCAGCGTAGTTCCAGGAGATACGCAGTATTTT,CASSVVPGDTQYF
.,TRBD1,TRBJ1-1,TRBV9,TGTGCCAGCAGCGTAGGGGCCCGGGACAGGGGGGTTGGCACTGAAGCTTTCTTT,CASSVGARDRGVGTEAFF
few,.,TRBJ2-7,TRBV7-2,TGTGCCAGCAGCTTAGACAGGAATACCTACGAGCAGTACTTC,CASSLDRNTYEQYF
.,TRBD2,TRBJ2-2,TRBV10-3,TGTGCCATCAGGGCATCGGGAGGTTTCACCGGGGAGCTGTTTTTT,CAIRASGGFTGELFF
.,TRBD2,TRBJ2-1,TRBV18,TGTGCCAGCTCACCACAAGGTACGGGGGGCTACAATGAGCAGTTCTTC,CASSPQGTGGYNEQFF
.,.,TRBJ2-3,TRBV6-4,TGTGCCAGCAGTGACTCGGCTGGGCGGGATGCAGATACGCAGTATTTT,CASSDSAGRDADTQYF
.,TRBD2,TRBJ2-2,TRBV10-2,TGCGCCAGCAGTGAGGGGAGGACTAGCGGATCCAAGAACACCGGGGAGCTGTTTTTT,CASSEGRTSGSKNTGELFF
.,TRBD1,TRBJ2-5,TRBV7-9,TGTGCCAGCAGCTTATGGTCCGGGACAGTGGAGACCCAGTACTTC,CASSLWSGTVETQYF
few,TRBD2,TRBJ2-7,TRBV7-2,TGTGCCAGCAGCTTAGCTCTAGCGGGAGTCTCCGAGCAGTACTTC,CASSLALAGVSEQYF
.,.,TRBJ1-1,TRBV2,TGTGCCAGCATCCGGGAATCGAACACTGAAGCTTTCTTT,CASIRESNTEAFF
.,TRBD1,TRBJ2-3,TRBV4-1,TGCGCCAGCAGCCAATCGGGACAGGGGGCGACGGATACGCAGTATTTT,CASSQSGQGATDTQYF
.,TRBD1,TRBJ1-2,TRBV2,TGTGCCAGCATCCGGTCAGGGGGGCGAGCCTATGGCTACACCTTC,CASIRSGGRAYGYTF